The next 19 T cell receptor beta chains were all read from a single sample in a study of OX40 agonist ivuxolimab in advanced cancers. Sequencing was performed with immunoSEQ multiplex PCR; in TCRdb, only in-frame clones are kept and a portion is missing. The profile covers 15,000 to 20,000 clones, with roughly 70% appearing a single time and around a third taken by the ten largest. This sample comprised CD4+ or CD8+ T cells sorted from blood, obtained in a trial of the OX40 agonist ivuxolimab. These receptors came from an adult with an advanced solid tumor such as melanoma, head and neck, liver or kidney cancer.

This clone was found many times. This chain links TRBV27 with TRBJ2-7; perhaps TRBD1 as D (7 bases). Germline V gene sequence: CDR1 MNHEY, CDR2 SMNVEV (reference sequence). V lost 3 bases and J lost 3, with 12 bases in between. The CDR3 is 14 amino acids. The CDR3: CASSFRQGGYEQYF. The CDR3 DNA follows: TGTGCCAGCAGTTTCAGACAGGGAGGCTACGAGCAGTACTTC.

The chain uses TRBV5-4 and TRBJ2-7, with D uncertain. Germline lookup yields CDR1 SGHNT and CDR2 YYREEE (reference sequence). There are 13 residues in the CDR3. The V end was cut by 0 bases, the J end by 6 bases, with 10 bases between. The CDR3 region is CASSLGTFVEQYF. CDR3 nucleotides: TGTGCCAGCAGCTTGGGGACCTTCGTCGAGCAGTACTTC.

V and J are TRBV5-6 and TRBJ2-5; tentatively, D is TRBD1 (6 bases). This CDR3 is 15 amino acids long. CDR1 SGHDT and CDR2 YYEEEE come from the germline V gene. Deletions cut 5 bases from V and 5 bases from J, with 19 bases between. This CDR3 reads CASSLIQGRRETQYF. CDR3 DNA: TGTGCCAGCAGTCTTATACAGGGCCGACGGGAGACCCAGTACTTC.

V and J are TRBV6-6 and TRBJ2-3; D is undetermined. This CDR3 contains 15 residues. CDR1 is MNHNY and CDR2 is SVGAGI in the germline V gene (reference sequence). Trimming cost V 8 bases and J 2 bases, with 17 bases left between them. CDR3 protein: CASRLGRSLTDTQYF. The CDR3 nucleotides read TGTGCCAGCCGCCTCGGGCGGTCCCTCACAGATACGCAGTATTTT.

V is TRBV7-3 and J is TRBJ1-6; 10 positions agree with TRBD1. Germline trimming cut 5 bases from V and 8 bases from J; bases unmatched to any gene: 9. CDR1 SGHTA and CDR2 FQGTGA come from the germline V gene. The length of the CDR3 is 16 residues. CDR3: CASSPRTGGNDSPLHF. CDR3 DNA sequence: TGTGCCAGCAGCCCAAGGACAGGGGGTAACGATTCACCCCTCCACTTT.

There are a few counts of this clone. V usage is TRBV5-6 and J usage is TRBJ1-1; D call uncertain. Deletions cut 0 bases from V and 1 base from J, with 19 bases between. This CDR3 spans 18 amino acids. Germline CDR1 SGHDT, CDR2 YYEEEE. Here the CDR3 reads CASSLEYSPNPWNTEAFF. In DNA, the CDR3 is TGTGCCAGCAGCTTGGAATACAGTCCTAACCCCTGGAACACTGAAGCTTTCTTT. Full variable domain (outside the CDR3, taken from reference TRBV5-6 and TRBJ1-1): DAGVTQSPTHLIKTRGQQVTLRCSPKSGHDTVSWYQQALGQGPQFIFQYYEEEERQRGNFPDRFSGHQFPNYSSELNVNALLLGDSALYLCASSLEYSPNPWNTEAFFGQGTRLTVV.

The rearrangement links TRBV7-2 to TRBJ2-7; D gene unclear. The CDR3 length is 14 residues. Trimming stripped 1 base from V and 4 bases from J, with 11 bases between. The germline gives CDR1 SGHTA, CDR2 FQGNSA. The CDR3 nucleotides are TGTGCCAGCAGCTTAGGACCTGGTGGGTACGAGCAGTACTTC. The encoded protein is CASSLGPGGYEQYF.

V usage is TRBV29-1 and J usage is TRBJ1-1; no clear D gene. Germline V CDR1 and CDR2: SQVTM, ANQGSEA. The CDR3 runs 11 residues. V was clipped by 5 bases and J by 3 bases, with 7 bases between them. The CDR3 sequence: CSVPAYTEAFF. DNA of the CDR3: TGCAGCGTTCCGGCCTACACTGAAGCTTTCTTT.

The J gene is TRBJ2-5, the V gene TRBV7-2, with 7 bases lining up with TRBD2. Germline-derived CDR1 and CDR2 are SGHTA and FQGNSA. The CDR3 sequence is 14 residues long. The V segment lost 5 bases and the J segment 0 bases; nucleotides outside the gene matches: 3. The CDR3 spells CASSQTSDQETQYF. CDR3 nucleotides: TGTGCCAGCAGCCAAACTAGCGACCAAGAGACCCAGTACTTC.

The gene calls are TRBV27 and TRBJ2-3, with D unresolved. The CDR3 has 13 residues. The germline V and J ends were trimmed by 1 base and 3 bases, with 5 bases remaining between them. Germline assignment: CDR1 MNHEY and CDR2 SMNVEV (reference sequence). The CDR3: CASSLLGTDTQYF. CDR3 coding DNA: TGTGCCAGCAGTTTATTGGGAACAGATACGCAGTATTTT.

There are many counts of this clone. V and J are TRBV5-1 and TRBJ1-5; no clear D. CDR1 and CDR2 from the germline V gene are SGHRS and YFSETQ. This CDR3 spans 15 amino acids. V shed 0 bases and J shed 7 bases, with 14 bases lying between them. The CDR3 region has the DNA TGCGCCAGCAGCTTGGAGGACGGGCCGGGGCAGCCCCAGCATTTT. As protein: CASSLEDGPGQPQHF. The full variable domain, rest sourced from reference TRBV5-1 and TRBJ1-5, is KAGVTQTPRYLIKTRGQQVTLSCSPISGHRSVSWYQQTPGQGLQFLFEYFSETQRNKGNFPGRFSGRQFSNSRSEMNVSTLELGDSALYLCASSLEDGPGQPQHFGDGTRLSIL.

This clone has only one observation. The rearrangement joins TRBV9 to TRBJ2-5; 7 bases agree with TRBD1. The CDR3 length is 13 residues. The germline V gene has CDR1 SGDLS and CDR2 YYNGEE. Trimming took 3 bases from V and 9 from J; bases not matched to a gene: 8. CDR3 residues: CASSGGGPRAQYF. The CDR3 DNA follows: TGTGCCAGCAGCGGAGGGGGCCCTAGGGCCCAGTACTTC.

This clone turned up a few times. The gene calls are TRBV30 and TRBJ2-5; TRBD2 matches at 8 bases. The germline V gene has CDR1 GTSNPN and CDR2 SVGIG (reference sequence). The CDR3 extends over 15 amino acids. Germline trimming cut 5 bases from V and 2 bases from J; bases unmatched to any gene: 10. The CDR3 bases are TGTGCCTGGCATAGCGGGATTCGTAGGCAAGAGACCCAGTACTTC. Translated: CAWHSGIRRQETQYF.

This rearrangement joins TRBV5-8 to TRBJ2-3; D remains unclear. The CDR3 loop spans 15 amino acids. V was clipped by 7 bases and J by 0 bases, with 15 bases between them. Germline assignment: CDR1 SGHTS and CDR2 YDEGEE. DNA for the CDR3: TGTGCCAGCGCTTTGTGGAGCTCTAGCACAGATACGCAGTATTTT. The encoded protein is CASALWSSSTDTQYF. Supplemented by reference TRBV5-8 and TRBJ2-3, the full variable domain reads EAGVTQSPTHLIKTRGQQATLRCSPISGHTSVYWYQQALGLGLQFLLWYDEGEERNRGNFPPRFSGRQFPNYSSELNVNALELEDSALYLCASALWSSSTDTQYFGPGTRLTVL.

This clone was observed at least ten times. This chain joins TRBV19 and TRBJ2-1; D not certain. Germline CDR1 and CDR2: LNHDA and SQIVND (reference sequence). The CDR3 length is 13 residues. V was pared by 4 bases and J by 1 base, with 5 bases between. For the CDR3, the DNA is TGTGCCAGTAGTAAAACGTCCTACAATGAGCAGTTCTTC. This sequence encodes CASSKTSYNEQFF. Full variable domain (missing parts from reference TRBV19 and TRBJ2-1): DGGITQSPKYLFRKEGQNVTLSCEQNLNHDAMYWYRQDPGQGLRLIYYSQIVNDFQKGDIAEGYSVSREKKESFPLTVTSAQKNPTAFYLCASSKTSYNEQFFGPGTRLTVL.

In its sample, this clone is medium-sized (0.01 to 0.1%). This rearrangement joins TRBV30 to TRBJ2-2; 8 bases are a match to TRBD2. The CDR3 is 14 amino acids. The V segment lost 7 bases and the J segment 5 bases; nucleotides outside the gene matches: 9. Germline assignment: CDR1 GTSNPN and CDR2 SVGIG (reference sequence). CDR3 coding DNA: TGTGCCTATACAGCGGGAGTTGGGACCGGGGAGCTGTTTTTT. The encoded protein is CAYTAGVGTGELFF.

This chain uses TRBV28 with TRBJ1-1; D perhaps matches TRBD1 (5 bases). The germline V gene has CDR1 MDHEN and CDR2 SYDVKM. This CDR3 is built from 13 residues. V dropped 4 bases and J dropped 3 bases, with 9 bases sitting between them. The DNA for the CDR3 is TGTGCCAGCAGTTACTGGGGGGACACTGAAGCTTTCTTT. Amino acid sequence: CASSYWGDTEAFF.

This chain uses TRBV7-9 with TRBJ2-2, with D tentatively TRBD2 (6 bases). The germline V gene encodes CDR1 SEHNR and CDR2 FQNEAQ (reference sequence). Trimming took off 5 bases at V and 0 bases at J, with 22 bases between the two ends. This CDR3 contains 19 residues. The CDR3 loop is CASSPLPGSGWANTGELFF. CDR3 nucleotide sequence: TGTGCCAGCAGCCCCCTCCCGGGGAGCGGGTGGGCGAACACCGGGGAGCTGTTTTTT. Filled out from reference TRBV7-9 and TRBJ2-2, the complete variable domain reads DTGVSQNPRHKITKRGQNVTFRCDPISEHNRLYWYRQTLGQGPEFLTYFQNEAQLEKSRLLSDRFSAERPKGSFSTLEIQRTEQGDSAMYLCASSPLPGSGWANTGELFFGEGSRLTVL.

The rearrangement joins TRBV11-3 to TRBJ2-7; a weak D match, TRBD2 (7 bases). The CDR3 length is 15 residues. V was shortened by 1 base and J by 3 bases, with 13 bases between the two germline ends. The germline V gene has CDR1 SGHNT and CDR2 YENEEA. This CDR3 reads CASSLGEGDDYEQYF. CDR3 sequence (DNA): TGTGCCAGCAGCTTAGGGGAGGGGGACGACTACGAGCAGTACTTC. Supplemented by reference TRBV11-3 and TRBJ2-7, the full variable domain reads EAGVVQSPRYKIIEKKQPVAFWCNPISGHNTLYWYLQNLGQGPELLIRYENEEAVDDSQLPKDRFSAERLKGVDSTLKIQPAELGDSAVYLCASSLGEGDDYEQYFGPGTRLTVT.